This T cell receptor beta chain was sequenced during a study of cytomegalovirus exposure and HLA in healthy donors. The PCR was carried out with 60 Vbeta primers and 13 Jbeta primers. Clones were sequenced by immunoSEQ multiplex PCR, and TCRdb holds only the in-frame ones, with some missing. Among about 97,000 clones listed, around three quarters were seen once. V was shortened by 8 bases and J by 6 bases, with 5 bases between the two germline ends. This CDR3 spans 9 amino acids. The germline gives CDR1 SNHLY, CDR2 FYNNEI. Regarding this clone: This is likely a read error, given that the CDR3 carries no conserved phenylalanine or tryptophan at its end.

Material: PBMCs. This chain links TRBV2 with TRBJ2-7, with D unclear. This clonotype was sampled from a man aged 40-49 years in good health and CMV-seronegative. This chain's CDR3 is CASGGEQYL. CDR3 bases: TGTGCCAGCGGCGGCGAGCAGTACCTC.